The rows below give T cell receptor beta chains drawn from one sample of a study of tumor T cells in aggressive B-cell lymphoma. Libraries were prepared by immunoSEQ multiplex PCR; TCRdb keeps only in-frame clonotypes and omits some of them. The profile shows approximately 3,000 clones, approximately 90% of them singletons. Sample: tumor tissue. These receptors were collected from an adult with diffuse large B cell lymphoma. Both conserved end residues are part of each CDR3. Fields, in order: CDR3 DNA, CDR3 protein, V gene, D gene, clone size, J gene. A D gene is named only where the DNA matches it firmly. Some rows mark clone size as missing; the rest say once, few, many or name a class of expanded clone.

TGCGCCAGCAGCTTACTCCGGGACAGGGCCACTGAAGCTTTCTTT,CASSLLRDRATEAFF,TRBV5-1,TRBD1,.,TRBJ1-1
TGTGCCAGCAGAAGACAGGGGAACACTGAAGCTTTCTTT,CASRRQGNTEAFF,TRBV27,TRBD1,.,TRBJ1-1
TGTGCCAGCAGCCCACCGGGACTGCACTACGAGCAGTACTTC,CASSPPGLHYEQYF,TRBV7-8,.,.,TRBJ2-7
TGTGCCAGCTCAAACCAACAACAGGGGTATGGCTACACTTTC,CASSNQQQGYGYTF,TRBV18,TRBD1,once,TRBJ1-2
TGTGCCGTAGAAGGGGGAGCTGATGACATTCAGTACTTC,CAVEGGADDIQYF,TRBV28,.,.,TRBJ2-4
TGTGCCAGCGCCCGCAGGGGACGGGACACTGAAGCTTTCTTT,CASARRGRDTEAFF,TRBV28,.,.,TRBJ1-1
TGCGCCAGCAGCCACCTCGGGACAGGGGGTTACGAGCAGTACTTC,CASSHLGTGGYEQYF,TRBV4-1,TRBD1,.,TRBJ2-7
TGTGCCAGCAGTTACCCGGGGAGCTCCTACAATGAGCAGTTCTTC,CASSYPGSSYNEQFF,TRBV27,.,.,TRBJ2-1
TGTGCCAGCAGCCGGACAGGGGCTAATATGAACACTGAAGCTTTCTTT,CASSRTGANMNTEAFF,TRBV7-8,TRBD1,.,TRBJ1-1
TGCGCCAGCAGTGAGTCGACTAGCGGGAGGACAGATACGCAGTATTTT,CASSESTSGRTDTQYF,TRBV10-1,TRBD2,.,TRBJ2-3
TGCGCCAGCAGCCGGGACAGAAACACCGGGGAGCTGTTTTTT,CASSRDRNTGELFF,TRBV10-1,TRBD1,.,TRBJ2-2
TGTGCCAGCAGCTCAATCACAGGGTCCTACGAGCAGTACTTC,CASSSITGSYEQYF,TRBV7-9,.,.,TRBJ2-7
TGTGCCAGCAGTTTTGGCAGTGCAACTAATGAAAAACTGTTTTTT,CASSFGSATNEKLFF,TRBV28,.,.,TRBJ1-4
TGTGCCTGGAGTGTAGGAGTAGATCAGCCCCAGCATTTT,CAWSVGVDQPQHF,TRBV30,.,.,TRBJ1-5
TGCGCCAGCAGCAGGCAGGGTAGGGAAAAACTGTTTTTT,CASSRQGREKLFF,TRBV5-1,.,.,TRBJ1-4
TGCAGCGTTGTGCGGGAGAGCTCCTACAATGAGCAGTTCTTC,CSVVRESSYNEQFF,TRBV29-1,TRBD2,.,TRBJ2-1
TGCAGCGCCTGGAGGGGAGCTGAAGCTTTCTTT,CSAWRGAEAFF,TRBV29-1,.,few,TRBJ1-1
TGCGCCAGCAGCTTGGATTGGGAGACTGAAGCTTTCTTT,CASSLDWETEAFF,TRBV5-1,.,.,TRBJ1-1
TGTGCCAGAGAGGGTTTAGCCAAAAACATTCAGTACTTC,CAREGLAKNIQYF,TRBV25-1,.,.,TRBJ2-4
TGCAGCGTTGAAGGCCAGGGAAGGGAGCAGTACTTC,CSVEGQGREQYF,TRBV29-1,.,.,TRBJ2-7
TGTGCCAGCAGCAAGACGGCGGAATATCAGCCCCAGCATTTT,CASSKTAEYQPQHF,TRBV28,.,.,TRBJ1-5
TGTGCCAGCAGTATAACAGCAGTGGCTGAAGCTTTCTTT,CASSITAVAEAFF,TRBV28,.,.,TRBJ1-1
TGTGCCAGCAGCCCTAGCGGGGGGCCGGGAGAGACCCAGTACTTC,CASSPSGGPGETQYF,TRBV9,TRBD2,.,TRBJ2-5
TGTGCCACCAGTAAGAACAGAAACTATGGCTACACCTTC,CATSKNRNYGYTF,TRBV15,.,.,TRBJ1-2
TGTGCCAGCAGCTTGGGACAGAAGAAACTTAGCACTGAAGCTTTCTTT,CASSLGQKKLSTEAFF,TRBV7-8,TRBD1,.,TRBJ1-1
TGCGCCAGCAGCTTGTGGGGGGGACAGCCCCAGCATTTT,CASSLWGGQPQHF,TRBV5-1,.,once,TRBJ1-5
TGTGCCAGCAGCTTCGGGACAGTTACTGAAGCTTTCTTT,CASSFGTVTEAFF,TRBV7-9,TRBD1,.,TRBJ1-1
TGTGCCAGCAGTGAACCCCCAGGGATAAATCAGCCCCAGCATTTT,CASSEPPGINQPQHF,TRBV2,.,.,TRBJ1-5
TGTGCCAGCAGCAGGGTTGAAGGACTAGCGGGAGGGAGGGACAATGAGCAGTTCTTC,CASSRVEGLAGGRDNEQFF,TRBV11-2,TRBD2,.,TRBJ2-1
TGTGCCAGCAGCTTAGAAGGCAGGGGAACTGAAGCTTTCTTT,CASSLEGRGTEAFF,TRBV7-2,.,.,TRBJ1-1
TGCGCCAGCAGCTTGGCTCAGGACTACAATGAGCAGTTCTTC,CASSLAQDYNEQFF,TRBV5-1,.,.,TRBJ2-1
TGTGCCAGCTCACCAGGAAGCGGGGGAGCCTCCACAGATACGCAGTATTTT,CASSPGSGGASTDTQYF,TRBV18,TRBD2,few,TRBJ2-3
TGTGCCAGTAGTTTCTATACAGGGAATCATGAAAAACTGTTTTTT,CASSFYTGNHEKLFF,TRBV19,.,.,TRBJ1-4
TGCGCCAGCAACCCCCAGGACAATCAGCCCCAGCATTTT,CASNPQDNQPQHF,TRBV10-2,.,.,TRBJ1-5
TGTGCCTGGAGTGTACTAGCGTTCTCCTACGAGCAGTACTTC,CAWSVLAFSYEQYF,TRBV30,TRBD2,.,TRBJ2-7
TGTGCCAGCAGCTCGGACAGCACTAATGAAAAACTGTTTTTT,CASSSDSTNEKLFF,TRBV5-5,.,.,TRBJ1-4
TGCAGCGTTGAAGCCAGGGGATACACTGAAGCTTTCTTT,CSVEARGYTEAFF,TRBV29-1,.,.,TRBJ1-1
TGTGCCAGTAGTCTCGGAGGCGGGTCTGGAAACACCATATATTTT,CASSLGGGSGNTIYF,TRBV19,.,.,TRBJ1-3
TGTGCCAGCAGCCAAGGGACACCCTTTTTGGGCACAGATACGCAGTATTTT,CASSQGTPFLGTDTQYF,TRBV4-2,.,.,TRBJ2-3
TGTGCCACCAGCAGGGGGACAGGGACAGGGTCCGAGCAGTACTTC,CATSRGTGTGSEQYF,TRBV15,TRBD1,.,TRBJ2-7
TGTGCCAGCAGCGTAGTCGGGGGGGCGCCCGGGGAGCTGTTTTTT,CASSVVGGAPGELFF,TRBV9,TRBD2,.,TRBJ2-2
TGTGCCAGCAGTACCCAAACAGGGCACACTGAAGCTTTCTTT,CASSTQTGHTEAFF,TRBV6-6,.,.,TRBJ1-1
TGTGCCAGCAGCTTGGAACCGATTCTAATGAACACTGAAGCTTTCTTT,CASSLEPILMNTEAFF,TRBV5-4,.,.,TRBJ1-1
TGCGCCAGCAGCTTGGCAGGCGTCCTTGAAGCTTTCTTT,CASSLAGVLEAFF,TRBV5-1,.,once,TRBJ1-1
TGCGCCAGCAGAGGGGGAGCAACTAATGAAAAACTGTTTTTT,CASRGGATNEKLFF,TRBV5-1,.,.,TRBJ1-4
TGTGCCAGCAGCTCCCCTAAGGGGATCACTGAAGCTTTCTTT,CASSSPKGITEAFF,TRBV5-7,.,.,TRBJ1-1
TGCGCCAGCAGCCAAGAACGGGTAGAGGTGAACACTGAAGCTTTCTTT,CASSQERVEVNTEAFF,TRBV4-1,.,.,TRBJ1-1
TGTGCCAGCAGCACGTGGCGGGGGTATATCGGGGAGCTGTTTTTT,CASSTWRGYIGELFF,TRBV6-5,TRBD2,.,TRBJ2-2
TGCGCCAGCAGCTCCGGGACTCCAGGCAGGAACGAGCAGTACTTC,CASSSGTPGRNEQYF,TRBV5-1,.,.,TRBJ2-7
TGTGCCAGCAGCTTAGAGGGATCCTATGGCTACACCTTC,CASSLEGSYGYTF,TRBV5-4,.,.,TRBJ1-2
TGTGCCTGGAACGAACCCGGGACTCAAACTGAAGCTTTCTTT,CAWNEPGTQTEAFF,TRBV30,.,once,TRBJ1-1
TGTGCCAGCAGCTACGACCCGGGGGGGGAGACCCAGTACTTC,CASSYDPGGETQYF,TRBV5-4,TRBD2,.,TRBJ2-5